Listed below are T cell receptor beta chains from one sample, sequenced in a study of blood T cell repertoires in COVID-19. The repertoire was sequenced with immunoSEQ multiplex PCR; TCRdb's copy has only in-frame clones and lacks some. The table shows roughly 60,000 clones, with about 80% occurring only once. Sequenced sample: peripheral blood. Receptors originate from a man aged 60-69 years with acute or convalescent COVID-19. Each CDR3 is given with its conserved first and last residue. A D gene is named only where the DNA matches it firmly. Rows give clone size only sometimes, using once, few, many, or a class for an expanded clone.

clone_size d_call j_call v_call cdr3_length cdr3_nt cdr3_aa
. TRBD1 TRBJ1-1 TRBV7-3 14 TGTGCCAGCAGCGCACAGGGGATGAACACTGAAGCTTTCTTT CASSAQGMNTEAFF
. . TRBJ1-2 TRBV12-3/TRBV12-4 12 TGTGCCAGCAGTTTGGAGGCAGATGGCTACACCTTC CASSLEADGYTF
few . TRBJ1-6 TRBV27 18 TGTGCCAGCAGTTTACGCCCACCTGACAGAGGCGTTAATTCACCCCTCCACTTT CASSLRPPDRGVNSPLHF
. TRBD1 TRBJ1-2 TRBV13 14 TGTGCCAGCAGCTCTGGGGGACAGGGGCCGCCTGGAACCTTC CASSSGGQGPPGTF
. . TRBJ2-5 TRBV7-2 13 TGTGCCAGCAGCTTCCACAGGGAAGAGACCCAGTACTTC CASSFHREETQYF
few . TRBJ2-7 TRBV7-9 11 TGTGCCAGCAGCTTAACTGACGAGCAGTACTTC CASSLTDEQYF
. TRBD1 TRBJ2-7 TRBV19 12 TGTGCCAGTAGTCCACAGGGGTACGAGCAGTACTTC CASSPQGYEQYF
. TRBD1 TRBJ1-2 TRBV19 13 TGTGCCAGTAGTATAGGGGGACAGAAAGGCTACACCTTC CASSIGGQKGYTF
. . TRBJ1-2 TRBV29-1 11 TGCAGCGTTGGAACAGGGAGCGGCTACACCTTC CSVGTGSGYTF
. . TRBJ2-7 TRBV5-1 15 TGCGCCAGCAGCTTCCGGGACACCGTCTCCTACGAGCAGTACTTC CASSFRDTVSYEQYF
. . TRBJ1-1 TRBV6-5 15 TGTGCCAAAAAAAATGGGGGCTACATGAACACTGAAGCTTTCTTT CAKKNGGYMNTEAFF
few . TRBJ1-5 TRBV11-3 18 TGTGCCAGCAGCTTAGACGGGGGATTACCCCATCTGTGTCAGCCCCAGCATTTT CASSLDGGLPHLCQPQHF
. . TRBJ1-1 TRBV28 14 TGTGCCAGCAGCCGCGGGGATAAGGGCACTGAAGCTTTCTTT CASSRGDKGTEAFF
. . TRBJ1-5 TRBV30 13 TGTGCCTGGAGTTACAGTTTTAGTCAGCCCCAGCATTTT CAWSYSFSQPQHF
. TRBD2 TRBJ2-3 TRBV19 14 TGTGCCAGCCGCCCTAGCGGGGGGGCAGATACGCAGTATTTT CASRPSGGADTQYF
. TRBD1 TRBJ1-1 TRBV5-8 16 TGTGCCAGCAGCTATGGACAGGGGGACGGGAACACTGAAGCTTTCTTT CASSYGQGDGNTEAFF
few TRBD1 TRBJ2-7 TRBV2 15 TGTGCCAGCACCCAGACAGGGGGCAGCTCCTACGAGCAGTACTTC CASTQTGGSSYEQYF
. TRBD1 TRBJ2-3 TRBV6-1 16 TGTGCCAGCAGTGAAGGGTGGGACAGCTCCACAGATACGCAGTATTTT CASSEGWDSSTDTQYF
. TRBD2 TRBJ2-1 TRBV19 12 TGTGCCAGTAGTACCCTAGCGGATACTCAGTTCTTC CASSTLADTQFF
. . TRBJ1-4 TRBV11-1 14 TGTGCCAGCAGCTCCGAGGGCCTGCGAGACGGACTGTTTTTT CASSSEGLRDGLFF
few . TRBJ1-5 TRBV30 14 TGTGCCTGGAGTACCAGTCCTAGCAATCAGCCCCAGCATTTT CAWSTSPSNQPQHF
. TRBD2 TRBJ2-3 TRBV27 16 TGTGCCAGCAGTTTACTAGCGGGGGGCCCCACAGATACGCAGTATTTT CASSLLAGGPTDTQYF
. TRBD1 TRBJ1-2 TRBV4-1 14 TGCGCCAGCAGCCAAATTCCAGACAGGGATGGCTACACCTTC CASSQIPDRDGYTF
. . TRBJ1-5 TRBV19 12 TGTGCCAGTAGTATCTCTAGGCAGCCCCAGCATTTT CASSISRQPQHF
. TRBD1 TRBJ2-7 TRBV9 11 TGTGCCAGCAGCTCAGGGGGCGAGCAGTACTTC CASSSGGEQYF
. . TRBJ2-2 TRBV5-1 15 TGCGCCAGCAGCTTTACTAGTATTAACACCGGGGAGCTGTTTTTT CASSFTSINTGELFF
. TRBD1 TRBJ2-1 TRBV6-5 12 TGTGCCAGCAGCGACAGGGACAATGAGCAGTTCTTC CASSDRDNEQFF
. . TRBJ1-1 TRBV4-1 16 TGCGCCAGCAGCCAAGATCACGGGTCTTTCAACACTGAAGCTTTCTTT CASSQDHGSFNTEAFF
. . TRBJ2-7 TRBV5-4 13 TGTGCCAGCAGCCCCCCCGGCCAGGGCGAGCAGTACTTC CASSPPGQGEQYF
once TRBD2 TRBJ2-5 TRBV5-1 17 TGCGCCAGCAGCCCCGGGACTAGCGGGGGCCCATGGGAGACCCAGTACTTC CASSPGTSGGPWETQYF
. . TRBJ2-7 TRBV12-3/TRBV12-4 13 TGTGCCAGCAGTCTTGGACCGAGCGGCGAGCAGTACTTC CASSLGPSGEQYF
once TRBD1 TRBJ1-3 TRBV6-5 16 TGTGCCAGCAGTTACCGGACAGGGCAGGGTGGAAACACCATATATTTT CASSYRTGQGGNTIYF
. . TRBJ1-2 TRBV5-6 12 TGTGCCAGCAGTGAAGGGGACTATGGCTACACCTTC CASSEGDYGYTF
. . TRBJ2-2 TRBV7-9 16 TGTGCCAGCAGCTATGACGAGGGGGGGCCGAACGGGGAGCTGTTTTTT CASSYDEGGPNGELFF
. . TRBJ2-1 TRBV2 12 TGTGCCAGCACCTTACGTGGGGGGGAGCAGTTCTTC CASTLRGGEQFF
once . TRBJ2-5 TRBV19 15 TGTGCCAGTAGTAAAAACAGGGAGAAGCAAGAGACCCAGTACTTC CASSKNREKQETQYF
. TRBD2 TRBJ2-7 TRBV19 16 TGTGCCAGTAGTCCTCGGGGTAGCGGGGGAAACTACGAGCAGTACTTC CASSPRGSGGNYEQYF
medium-sized . TRBJ1-1 TRBV7-9 14 TGTGCCAGCAGCGAAGAGGGGGTGAGCACTGAAGCTTTCTTT CASSEEGVSTEAFF
. . TRBJ1-1 TRBV19 13 TGTGCCAGTAGTCCACTTAATTTGCCTGAAGCTTTCTTT CASSPLNLPEAFF
. . TRBJ1-2 TRBV5-1 15 TGCGCCAGCAGCTTGGCCGGGGGGTACGACTATGGCTACACCTTC CASSLAGGYDYGYTF
once TRBD2 TRBJ2-7 TRBV19 12 TGTGCCAGTAGTGCGGGGGGCTACGAGCAGTACTTC CASSAGGYEQYF
. . TRBJ1-5 TRBV19 16 TGTGCCAGTAGAACAGGGCCCGTATGGGGCAATCAGCCCCAGCATTTT CASRTGPVWGNQPQHF
. . TRBJ2-7 TRBV10-2 13 TGCGCCAGCGTCAAGGGGGAGGGGTACGAGCAGTACTTC CASVKGEGYEQYF
. . TRBJ1-2 TRBV18 13 TGTGCCAGCTCACCCCAGTCGGGGGGAGGCTACACCTTC CASSPQSGGGYTF
. TRBD1 TRBJ1-1 TRBV5-4 14 TGTGCCAGCAGCCTAGGGGGCGAGAACACTGAAGCTTTCTTT CASSLGGENTEAFF
many . TRBJ1-3 TRBV10-3 12 TGTGCCATCCGGGGGAAGGGAAACACCATATATTTT CAIRGKGNTIYF
few . TRBJ2-4 TRBV2 11 TGTGCCGGTGGGCCGCAAAACATTCAGTACTTC CAGGPQNIQYF
. TRBD2 TRBJ2-2 TRBV7-3 17 TGTGCCAGCAGCTTACTAGCGGGGGGGCTAAACACCGGGGAGCTGTTTTTT CASSLLAGGLNTGELFF
once TRBD2 TRBJ2-5 TRBV7-3 16 TGTGCCAGCAGCTTAACCGGCGGGGGTCTGGGAGAGACCCAGTACTTC CASSLTGGGLGETQYF